These 24 T cell receptor beta chains originate from one sample sequenced in a study of Ad26.COV2.S vaccination and SARS-CoV-2 variants. Stated treatment: around 19 received Ad26.COV2.S at low or high dose, single or two shots; about 5 received placebo; per-sample allocation not given. The samples were gathered on day 63 after the first injection of vaccine or placebo. Using immunoSEQ multiplex PCR, the repertoire was profiled, and TCRdb retains in-frame clones only, with some absent. The sample yields a few hundred thousand clones, 83% seen once. Here the sequenced sample was peripheral blood, taken in a trial of Ad26.COV2.S vaccine versus placebo. These receptors were collected from a person aged 18-60 years who received the Ad26.COV2.S COVID-19 vaccine or a placebo.

This chain connects TRBV12-3 or TRBV12-4 to TRBJ2-7; D remains unclear. The germline V and J ends were trimmed by 2 bases and 4 bases, with 6 bases remaining between them. This CDR3 contains 12 residues. The CDR3 DNA reads TGTGCCAGCAGTTTATTGGGGTACGAGCAGTACTTC. This sequence encodes CASSLLGYEQYF.

This chain joins TRBV7-9 and TRBJ2-1; D is tentatively TRBD1 or TRBD2 (6 bases each). The length of the CDR3 is 13 residues. From germline, CDR1 is SEHNR and CDR2 FQNEAQ (reference sequence). V dropped 4 bases and J dropped 7 bases, with 11 bases sitting between them. In nucleotides, the CDR3 is TGTGCCAGCAGCTCAGGAGGGGGGAATGAGCAGTTCTTC. Its translation: CASSSGGGNEQFF.

This clone came up once. The gene calls are TRBV5-5 and TRBJ1-1; D unresolved. The CDR3 runs to 14 residues. CDR1 and CDR2 (germline): SGHKS, YYEKEE (reference sequence). The V and J ends lost 1 base and 1 base respectively, with 8 bases between them. The CDR3 spells CASSLISGNTEAFF. CDR3 coding DNA: TGTGCCAGCAGCTTGATTTCGGGGAACACTGAAGCTTTCTTT.

The chain carries TRBV13 and TRBJ2-1; 11 bases match TRBD1. This CDR3 has 16 residues. The V and J ends lost 1 base and 5 bases, in that order; junction bases with no gene match: 4. Germline CDR1 is PRHDT and CDR2 is FYEKMQ (reference sequence). The CDR3: CASSLDGTGGHNEQFF. CDR3 bases: TGTGCCAGCAGCTTAGACGGGACAGGGGGTCACAATGAGCAGTTCTTC.

CDR3 region: CASSFGTGERYF. The CDR3 region has the DNA TGCGCCAGCAGCTTTGGGACAGGGGAACGGTACTTC. The chain links TRBV5-1 to TRBJ2-7; TRBD1 aligns across 10 bases. Per germline, CDR1 SGHRS and CDR2 YFSETQ. The length of the CDR3 is 12 residues. V dropped 2 bases and J dropped 12; count of bases not matched to a gene: 5. The entire variable domain, with the rest obtained from reference TRBV5-1 and TRBJ2-7, is as follows: KAGVTQTPRYLIKTRGQQVTLSCSPISGHRSVSWYQQTPGQGLQFLFEYFSETQRNKGNFPGRFSGRQFSNSRSEMNVSTLELGDSALYLCASSFGTGERYFGPGTRLTVT.

The CDR3 here is CASSPDRGGVYEQYF. The DNA for the CDR3 is TGTGCCAGCAGCCCTGACAGGGGCGGTGTCTACGAGCAGTACTTC. The chain links TRBV5-6 to TRBJ2-7, with TRBD1 matching over 8 bases. Per germline, CDR1 SGHDT and CDR2 YYEEEE. The CDR3 totals 15 residues. J was trimmed by 3 bases and V by 4 bases; bases with no gene match: 9. The full variable domain, rest sourced from reference TRBV5-6 and TRBJ2-7, is DAGVTQSPTHLIKTRGQQVTLRCSPKSGHDTVSWYQQALGQGPQFIFQYYEEEERQRGNFPDRFSGHQFPNYSSELNVNALLLGDSALYLCASSPDRGGVYEQYFGPGTRLTVT.

V usage is TRBV30 and J usage is TRBJ2-7; D ambiguous. V lost 2 bases, J lost 3 bases, and 14 bases lay in between. The CDR3 runs to 14 residues. Germline-derived CDR1 and CDR2 are GTSNPN and SVGIG (reference sequence). In nucleotides, the CDR3 is TGTGCCTGGAGTTACGGTTGGCAGTACTACGAGCAGTACTTC. This encodes CAWSYGWQYYEQYF.

The chain employs TRBV27 and TRBJ2-7, with TRBD2 matching 13 bases. Germline V gene data show CDR1 as MNHEY and CDR2 as SMNVEV (reference sequence). This CDR3 contains 13 residues. V shed 6 bases and J 7 bases; nucleotides not matched to a gene: 3. DNA of the CDR3: TGTGCCAGCAGGACTAGCGGGAGGCGAGAGCAGTACTTC. As protein: CASRTSGRREQYF.

J is TRBJ1-2 and V is TRBV7-2, with 11 bases lining up with TRBD1. The ends lost 0 bases at V and 8 bases at J; junction bases unmatched: 5. This CDR3 spans 15 amino acids. The V gene's germline CDR1 is SGHTA and CDR2 FQGNSA. The CDR3 spells CASSLARTGGMGYTF. DNA of the CDR3: TGTGCCAGCAGCTTAGCTCGGACAGGGGGCATGGGCTACACCTTC.

The chain is built from TRBV5-1 and TRBJ2-2; D is possibly TRBD1 (6 bases). Germline loops: CDR1 SGHRS, CDR2 YFSETQ. The CDR3 covers 16 residues. Between the trimmed V and J ends, which lost 0 bases and 4 bases, there was a span of 13 bases. CDR3 in DNA: TGCGCCAGCAGCTTGGGCATCCCCAGGGGCACCGGGGAGCTGTTTTTT. Translated: CASSLGIPRGTGELFF.

The chain links TRBV3-1 (or the pseudogene TRBV3-2) to TRBJ2-3; TRBD2 aligns across 9 bases. In germline, CDR1 is LGHDT, CDR2 YNNKEL (reference sequence). CDR3 length equals 17 residues. V shed 4 bases, J shed 6 bases, and the junction held 14 bases outside the gene matches. The CDR3 here is CASSLGGGRGETDTQYF. The CDR3 DNA reads as TGTGCCAGCAGCCTAGGCGGCGGGAGGGGCGAGACGGATACGCAGTATTTT.

The chain joins TRBV7-6 to TRBJ1-6; D unresolved. CDR1 is SGHVS and CDR2 is FNYEAQ in the germline V gene. Trimming left V 3 bases short and J 7 bases short, with 7 bases between. The CDR3 totals 13 residues. The CDR3 DNA sequence: TGTGCCAGCAGCTTCAACCAGAATTCACCCCTCCACTTT. This encodes CASSFNQNSPLHF.

V gene TRBV9 combines with J gene TRBJ1-3, with D hard to call. The CDR3 sequence is 14 residues long. In germline, CDR1 is SGDLS, CDR2 YYNGEE. The ends were cut back, 0 bases at V and 4 bases at J, with 8 bases in the middle. The CDR3 sequence is CASSVDAGGNTIYF. In DNA, the CDR3 is TGTGCCAGCAGCGTAGATGCGGGAGGAAACACCATATATTTT.

The chain combines TRBV2 with TRBJ1-2; 9 bases are a match to TRBD1. Germline CDR1 is SNHLY and CDR2 is FYNNEI. The CDR3 extends over 14 amino acids. The junction had 8 bases not matched to a gene; V was cut back by 6 bases and J by 6 bases. This chain's CDR3 is CASSRDREANGYTF. In DNA, the CDR3 is TGTGCCAGCAGCCGGGACAGGGAGGCGAATGGCTACACCTTC.

The genes are TRBV23-1 and TRBJ2-5; 10 bases are a match to TRBD1. TRBV23-1 is labeled an ORF, and its function is uncertain. The CDR3 covers 17 residues. V lost 3 bases and J lost 1; bases outside the gene matches: 8. The CDR3 DNA is TGCGCCAGCAGTCACCTGGGAGGGGACAGGGGCCAAGAGACCCAGTACTTC. Encoded protein: CASSHLGGDRGQETQYF.

The table lists this clone with a count of one. The chain uses TRBV11-3 and TRBJ2-3; D remains unclear. In germline, CDR1 is SGHNT, CDR2 YENEEA. This CDR3 has 15 amino acids. V gave up 4 bases and J gave up 3 bases, with 14 bases separating them. The CDR3 protein is CASSSHGGPTDTQYF. CDR3 sequence (DNA): TGTGCCAGCAGCTCACACGGTGGACCGACAGATACGCAGTATTTT.

This chain links TRBV3-1 (or the pseudogene TRBV3-2) with TRBJ2-5, with D maybe TRBD1 (6 bases). Trimming pared 8 bases from V and 3 bases from J, leaving 7 bases between. CDR1 and CDR2 (germline): LGHDT, YNNKEL (reference sequence). This CDR3 comprises 11 residues. CDR3 DNA sequence: TGTGCCAGCCGGGACAAAGAGACCCAGTACTTC. Its translation is CASRDKETQYF.

The chain couples TRBV3-1 (or the pseudogene TRBV3-2) to TRBJ1-5, with unresolved D. CDR3 length equals 18 residues. The ends were cut back, 1 base at V and 5 bases at J, with 21 bases in the middle. Germline-derived CDR1 and CDR2 are LGHDT and YNNKEL (reference sequence). CDR3 bases: TGTGCCAGCAGCCAAGTAAATCAGGCCGGGCGCGGGGATCAGCCCCAGCATTTT. This gives the protein CASSQVNQAGRGDQPQHF.

The rearrangement links TRBV12-3 or TRBV12-4 to TRBJ1-1; the D is unclear. V lost 6 bases, J lost 6 bases, and 8 bases lay in between. CDR3 length: 11 amino acids. CDR3 amino acids: CASRRLAEAFF. The CDR3 DNA reads as TGTGCCAGCAGAAGGCTGGCTGAAGCTTTCTTT.

The J gene is TRBJ2-3, the V gene TRBV6-5, with D possibly matching TRBD1 (6 bases). Per the germline V gene, CDR1 is MNHEY and CDR2 is SVGAGI. The CDR3 extends over 14 amino acids. The V and J ends lost 5 bases and 7 bases respectively, with 16 bases between them. The CDR3 DNA reads as TGTGCCAGCAGTATATGGGACACAGGTAATACGCAGTATTTT. Encoded protein: CASSIWDTGNTQYF.

This rearrangement joins TRBV30 to TRBJ1-1; D unclear. CDR3 length: 19 amino acids. CDR1 and CDR2 from the germline V gene are GTSNPN and SVGIG (reference sequence). Trimming removed 5 bases from V and 3 bases from J, with 31 bases in between. The CDR3 spells CAWSIRGVRPRKPDTEAFF. CDR3 sequence (DNA): TGTGCCTGGTCCATCCGCGGTGTCAGACCAAGGAAACCGGACACTGAAGCTTTCTTT.

This chain connects TRBV27 to TRBJ2-5; unclear D gene. V was cut by 5 bases and J by 2 bases, with 9 bases left in between. Germline V gives CDR1 MNHEY, CDR2 SMNVEV (reference sequence). The CDR3 runs to 13 residues. The CDR3 DNA follows: TGTGCCAGCAGTGCTAAGAGGCAAGAGACCCAGTACTTC. Protein sequence: CASSAKRQETQYF.

V is TRBV7-3 and J is TRBJ2-1; tentative D call: TRBD1 (5 bases). CDR1 SGHTA and CDR2 FQGTGA come from the germline V gene. This CDR3 has 15 residues. Deletions cut 0 bases from V and 8 bases from J, with 14 bases between. The CDR3 DNA reads TGTGCCAGCAGCTTAACGGCAGGGCTTAGGGATGAGCAGTTCTTC. It is translated as CASSLTAGLRDEQFF.

This rearrangement joins TRBV9 to TRBJ1-3; D is unclear. Trimming stripped 7 bases from V and 3 bases from J, with 14 bases between. The CDR3 is 14 amino acids. From germline, CDR1 is SGDLS and CDR2 YYNGEE. This CDR3 is CASGREVGGNTIYF. DNA of the CDR3: TGTGCCAGCGGAAGGGAGGTTGGTGGAAACACCATATATTTT.